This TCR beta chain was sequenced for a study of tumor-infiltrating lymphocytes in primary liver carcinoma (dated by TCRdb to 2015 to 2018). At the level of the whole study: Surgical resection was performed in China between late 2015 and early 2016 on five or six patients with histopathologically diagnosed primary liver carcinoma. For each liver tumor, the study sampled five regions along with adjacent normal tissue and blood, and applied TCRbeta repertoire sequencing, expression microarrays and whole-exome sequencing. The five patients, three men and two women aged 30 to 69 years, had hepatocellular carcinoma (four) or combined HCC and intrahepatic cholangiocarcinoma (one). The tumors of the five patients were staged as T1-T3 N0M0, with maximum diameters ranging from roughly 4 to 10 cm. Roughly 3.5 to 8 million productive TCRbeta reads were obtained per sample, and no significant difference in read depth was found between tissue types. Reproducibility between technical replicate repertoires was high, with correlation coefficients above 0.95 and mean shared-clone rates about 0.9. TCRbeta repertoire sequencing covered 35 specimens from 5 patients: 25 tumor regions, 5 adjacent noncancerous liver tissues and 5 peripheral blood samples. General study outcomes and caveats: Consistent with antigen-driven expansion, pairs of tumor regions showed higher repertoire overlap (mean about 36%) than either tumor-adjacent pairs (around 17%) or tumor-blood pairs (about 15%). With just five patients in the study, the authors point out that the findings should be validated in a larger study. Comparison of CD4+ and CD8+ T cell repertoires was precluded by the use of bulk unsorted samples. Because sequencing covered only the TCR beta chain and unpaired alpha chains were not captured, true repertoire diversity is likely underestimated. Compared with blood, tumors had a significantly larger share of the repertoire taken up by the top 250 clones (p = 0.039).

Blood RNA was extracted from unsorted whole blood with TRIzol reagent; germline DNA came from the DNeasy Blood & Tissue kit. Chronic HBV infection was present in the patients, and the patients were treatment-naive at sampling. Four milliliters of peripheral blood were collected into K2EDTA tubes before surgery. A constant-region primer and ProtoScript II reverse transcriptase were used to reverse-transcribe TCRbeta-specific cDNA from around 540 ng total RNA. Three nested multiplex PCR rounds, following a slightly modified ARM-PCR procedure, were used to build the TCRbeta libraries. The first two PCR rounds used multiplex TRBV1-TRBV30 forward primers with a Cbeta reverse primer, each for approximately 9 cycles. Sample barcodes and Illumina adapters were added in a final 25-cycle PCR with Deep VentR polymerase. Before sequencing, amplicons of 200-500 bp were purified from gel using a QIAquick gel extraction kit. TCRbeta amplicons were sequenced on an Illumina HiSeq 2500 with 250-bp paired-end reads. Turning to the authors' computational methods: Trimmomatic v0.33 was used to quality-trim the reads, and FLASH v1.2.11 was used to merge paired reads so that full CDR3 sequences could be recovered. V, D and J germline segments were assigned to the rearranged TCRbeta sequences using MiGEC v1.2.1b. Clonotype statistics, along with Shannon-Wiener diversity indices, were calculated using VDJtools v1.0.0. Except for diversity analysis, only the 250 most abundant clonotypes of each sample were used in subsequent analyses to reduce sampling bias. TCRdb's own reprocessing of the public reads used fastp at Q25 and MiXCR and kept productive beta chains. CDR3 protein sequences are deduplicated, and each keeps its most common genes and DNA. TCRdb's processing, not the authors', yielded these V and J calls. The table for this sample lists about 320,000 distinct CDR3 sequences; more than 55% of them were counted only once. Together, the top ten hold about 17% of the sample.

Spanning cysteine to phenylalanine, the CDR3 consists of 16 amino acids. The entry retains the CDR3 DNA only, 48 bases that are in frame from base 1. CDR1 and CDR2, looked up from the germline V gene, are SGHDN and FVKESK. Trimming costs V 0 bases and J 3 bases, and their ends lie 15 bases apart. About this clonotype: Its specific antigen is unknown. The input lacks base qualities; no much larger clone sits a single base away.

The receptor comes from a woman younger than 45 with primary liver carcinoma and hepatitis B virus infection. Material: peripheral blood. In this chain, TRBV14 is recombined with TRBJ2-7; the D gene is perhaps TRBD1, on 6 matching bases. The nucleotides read TGTGCCAGCAGCCAAGAATTCGACAGGTGGGACTACGAGCAGTACTTC. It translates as CASSQEFDRWDYEQYF.